A selection of T cell receptor beta chains follows, all from one sample in a study of blood T cells in healthy people across ages. TCRdb processed the 5' RACE reads anew with MiXCR; each CDR3 protein has one entry. The sample has 800,000 to 1,300,000 distinct CDR3 sequences; roughly a quarter are singletons. These data were also filed under a second study, of T cells of mothers and their children.

Sequenced sample: blood. The source of these receptors is a girl aged 2 to 9 in good health. CDR3s include the opening cysteine and the closing phenylalanine or tryptophan. Clone size, where shown, is once, few, many, or a class for clones that have expanded.

len	abundance	v_gene	j_gene	CDR3aa
12	few	TRBV21-1	TRBJ1-2	CWGAVRGCGYTF
15	-	TRBV5-4	TRBJ1-1	CASSPESGRHTEAFF
15	-	TRBV2	TRBJ2-3	CASREEGFSTDTQYF
15	few	TRBV4-1	TRBJ2-3	CASNGRAGSTDTQYF
15	-	TRBV3-1	TRBJ1-1	CASRYGTGADTEAFF
12	-	TRBV11-2	TRBJ2-1	CASRSSSDEQFF
12	-	TRBV12-3/TRBV12-4	TRBJ2-7	CASSPWFDEQYF
17	-	TRBV4-2	TRBJ1-4	CASSQDRPGVLNEKLFF
14	-	TRBV20-1	TRBJ2-2	CSARAGALTGELFF
11	many	TRBV20-1	TRBJ2-3	CSARDLDTQYF
16	-	TRBV29-1	TRBJ2-5	CSVDLWGAGGQETQYF
15	few	TRBV20-1	TRBJ1-2	CSAKNRDSYFYGYTF
13	-	TRBV12-5	TRBJ2-2	CASGLDQGGELFF
13	many	TRBV29-1	TRBJ2-7	CSVADSTPYEQYF
16	few	TRBV7-3	TRBJ2-2	CATRKWASGGTGELFF
15	-	TRBV7-2	TRBJ1-1	CASSLIDTKNTEAFF
16	-	TRBV7-8	TRBJ2-3	CASSPYRGGETDTQYF
14	few	TRBV20-1	TRBJ1-6	CSAWGTAYNSPLHF
16	-	TRBV5-1	TRBJ2-1	CASSLLADSSYNEQFF
16	-	TRBV21-1	-	CASSKERGRFAYEQYF